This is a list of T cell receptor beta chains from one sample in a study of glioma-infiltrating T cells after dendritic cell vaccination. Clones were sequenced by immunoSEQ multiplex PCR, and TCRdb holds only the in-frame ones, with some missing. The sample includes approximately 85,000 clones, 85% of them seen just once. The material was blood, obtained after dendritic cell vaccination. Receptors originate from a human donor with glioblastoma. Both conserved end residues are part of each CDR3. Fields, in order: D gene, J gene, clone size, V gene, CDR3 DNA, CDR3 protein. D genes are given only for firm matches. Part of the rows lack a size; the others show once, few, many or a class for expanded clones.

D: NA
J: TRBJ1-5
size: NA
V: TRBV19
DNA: TGTGCCAGTATCTCGGGTTTAGGCAATCAGCCCCAGCATTTT
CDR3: CASISGLGNQPQHF

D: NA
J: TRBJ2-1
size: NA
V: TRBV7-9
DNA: NA
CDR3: CASTPVGTGAGGWEFF

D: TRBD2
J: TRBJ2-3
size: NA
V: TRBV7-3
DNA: TGTGCCAGCAGCTTAACCGGGGGGAATAGCGGGAGGGCGAAGGGCACAGATACGCAGTATTTT
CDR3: CASSLTGGNSGRAKGTDTQYF

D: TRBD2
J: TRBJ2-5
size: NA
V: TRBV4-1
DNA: TGCGCCAGCAGCCAAGTGCTAGCGGGAGGTCAAGAGACCCAGTACTTC
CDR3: CASSQVLAGGQETQYF

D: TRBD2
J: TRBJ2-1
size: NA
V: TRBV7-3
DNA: TGTGCCAGCAGCCCTACTAGCGTTTCCTACAATGAGCAGTTCTTC
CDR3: CASSPTSVSYNEQFF

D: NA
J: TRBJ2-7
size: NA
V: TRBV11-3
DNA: TGTGCCAGCAGCCCAGGGACGGGGGCCTACGAGCAGTACTTC
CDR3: CASSPGTGAYEQYF

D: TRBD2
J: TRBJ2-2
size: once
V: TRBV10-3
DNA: TGTGCCATCAGGAGAACAATTAGCGGGAGAATGGCCGGGGAGCTGTTTTTT
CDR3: CAIRRTISGRMAGELFF

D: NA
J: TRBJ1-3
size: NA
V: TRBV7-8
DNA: TGTGCCAGCAGCTTGGGGGGTCGCCACTCTGGAAACACCATATATTTT
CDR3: CASSLGGRHSGNTIYF

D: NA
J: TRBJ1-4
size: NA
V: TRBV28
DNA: TGTGCCAGCAGCTCCCCGGGGGGGGCAACTAATGAAAAACTGTTTTTT
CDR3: CASSSPGGATNEKLFF

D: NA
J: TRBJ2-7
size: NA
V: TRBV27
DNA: TGTGCCAGCAGTTCAACAGGAACGCCCTACGAGCAGTACTTC
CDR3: CASSSTGTPYEQYF

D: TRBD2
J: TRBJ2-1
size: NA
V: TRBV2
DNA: TGTGCCAGCAGGACTCTAGCGGGGCTCAATGAGCAGTTCTTC
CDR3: CASRTLAGLNEQFF

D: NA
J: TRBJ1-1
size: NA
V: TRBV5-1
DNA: TGCGCCAGCAGCTTGGATCGGTTGAGAGGGAGCCCTGAAGCTTTCTTT
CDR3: CASSLDRLRGSPEAFF

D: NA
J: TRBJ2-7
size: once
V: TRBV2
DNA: TGTGCCAGCAGTCTACTAGCACTCTACGAGCAGTACTTC
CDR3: CASSLLALYEQYF

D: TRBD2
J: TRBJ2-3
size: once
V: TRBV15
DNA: TGTGCCACCAGCAGAGATCTGGCGGGGGGACTCACAGATACGCAGTATTTT
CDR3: CATSRDLAGGLTDTQYF

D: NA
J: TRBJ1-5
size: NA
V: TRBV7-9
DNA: TGTGCCAGCAGCCCCGGACAGTACAATCAGCCCCAGCATTTT
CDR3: CASSPGQYNQPQHF

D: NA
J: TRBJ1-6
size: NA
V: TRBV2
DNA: TGTGCCAGCAGTGAAGCTGGAGGGGCCTCACCCCTCCACTTT
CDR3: CASSEAGGASPLHF

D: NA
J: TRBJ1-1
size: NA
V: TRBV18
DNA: TGTGCCAGCTCACTATCCCCGAGGAACACTGAAGCTTTCTTT
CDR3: CASSLSPRNTEAFF

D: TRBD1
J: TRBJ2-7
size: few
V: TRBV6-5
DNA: TGTGCCAGCAGTACAGCCCGACAGGGAAACTACGAGCAGTACTTC
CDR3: CASSTARQGNYEQYF

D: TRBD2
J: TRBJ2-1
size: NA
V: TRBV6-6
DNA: TGTGCCAGCTTCAATAGCGGGGGGGCGAATGAGCAGTTCTTC
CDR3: CASFNSGGANEQFF

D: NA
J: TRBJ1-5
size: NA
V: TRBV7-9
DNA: TGTGCCAGCAGCTTAGGGAGGGATAATCAGCCCCAGCATTTT
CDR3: CASSLGRDNQPQHF

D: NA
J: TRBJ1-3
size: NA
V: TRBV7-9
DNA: TGTGCCAGCAGCTTGTCCCCCGTCGGAAACACCATATATTTT
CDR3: CASSLSPVGNTIYF

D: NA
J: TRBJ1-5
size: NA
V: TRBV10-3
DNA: TGTGCCATCCAAGTACGACAGGATCAGCCCCAGCATTTT
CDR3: CAIQVRQDQPQHF

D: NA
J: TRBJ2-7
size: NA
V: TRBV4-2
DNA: TGTGCCAGCAGCCCCACCAGCTCCTACGAGCAGTACTTC
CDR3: CASSPTSSYEQYF

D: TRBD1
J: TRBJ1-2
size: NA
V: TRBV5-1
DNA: TGCGCCAGCAGCTTTAGTTCAGGGGGAAATGGCTACACCTTC
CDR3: CASSFSSGGNGYTF

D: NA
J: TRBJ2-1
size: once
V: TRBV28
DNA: TGTGCCAGCAGTGTTAGTTATGTTGAGCAGTTCTTC
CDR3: CASSVSYVEQFF

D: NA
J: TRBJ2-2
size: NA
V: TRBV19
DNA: TGTGCCAGTAGCCCCGACAGGATGGTCACCGGGGAGCTGTTTTTT
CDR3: CASSPDRMVTGELFF

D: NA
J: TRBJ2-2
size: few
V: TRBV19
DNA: TGTGCCAGTGCGGACACAAACACCGGGGAGCTGTTTTTT
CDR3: CASADTNTGELFF

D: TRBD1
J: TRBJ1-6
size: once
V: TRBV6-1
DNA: TGTGCCAGCAGTGAAGCGGACAGGGGTTCCTATAATTCACCCCTCCACTTT
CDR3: CASSEADRGSYNSPLHF

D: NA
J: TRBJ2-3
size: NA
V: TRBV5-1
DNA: TGCGCCAGCAGCTTGTCCGCGACAGACACAGATACGCAGTATTTT
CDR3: CASSLSATDTDTQYF

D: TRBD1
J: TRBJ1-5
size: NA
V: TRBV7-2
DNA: TGTGCCAGCAGCTTCGACAGGGGCGTTGGTCAGCCCCAGCATTTT
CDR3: CASSFDRGVGQPQHF

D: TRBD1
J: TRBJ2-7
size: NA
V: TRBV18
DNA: TGTGCCAGCTCACCATCTCTAGGGGGCGGCGAGCAGTACTTC
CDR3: CASSPSLGGGEQYF

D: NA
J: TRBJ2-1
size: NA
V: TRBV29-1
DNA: TGCAGCGTTGAAGAAGGAGCGGGGACAGGATCTTACAATGAGCAGTTCTTC
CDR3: CSVEEGAGTGSYNEQFF

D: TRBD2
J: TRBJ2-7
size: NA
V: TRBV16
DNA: TGTGCCAGCAGCCAATATGAATTAGCGGGGGGGAGCTCCTACGAGCAGTACTTC
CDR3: CASSQYELAGGSSYEQYF

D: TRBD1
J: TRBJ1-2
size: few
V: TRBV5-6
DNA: TGTGCCAGCAGCTTGTATCAGGGACAGGGGAATCGTGGCTACACCTTC
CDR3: CASSLYQGQGNRGYTF

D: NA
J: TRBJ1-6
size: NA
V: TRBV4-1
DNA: TGCGCCAGCAGCCAAGGTCCACTATCCCGGCAGTTGGGTTCACCCCTCCACTTT
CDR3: CASSQGPLSRQLGSPLHF

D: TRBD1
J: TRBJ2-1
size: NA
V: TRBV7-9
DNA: TGTGCCAGCAGCAGGATGACAGGGCATGAGCAGTTCTTC
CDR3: CASSRMTGHEQFF

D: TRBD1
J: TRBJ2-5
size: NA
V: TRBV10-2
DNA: TGCGCCAGCAGTGAGGGGACAGGGAGAAAGACCCAGTACTTC
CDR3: CASSEGTGRKTQYF

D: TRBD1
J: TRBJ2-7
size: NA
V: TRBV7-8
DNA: TGTGCCAGCAGCATCAATCGGGGGACAGGGGAGGCCAACGAGCAGTACTTC
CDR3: CASSINRGTGEANEQYF

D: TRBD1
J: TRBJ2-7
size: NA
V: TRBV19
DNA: TGTGCCAGTAGTATCTACCCGGGACAGGGATCCGAGCAGTACTTC
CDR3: CASSIYPGQGSEQYF